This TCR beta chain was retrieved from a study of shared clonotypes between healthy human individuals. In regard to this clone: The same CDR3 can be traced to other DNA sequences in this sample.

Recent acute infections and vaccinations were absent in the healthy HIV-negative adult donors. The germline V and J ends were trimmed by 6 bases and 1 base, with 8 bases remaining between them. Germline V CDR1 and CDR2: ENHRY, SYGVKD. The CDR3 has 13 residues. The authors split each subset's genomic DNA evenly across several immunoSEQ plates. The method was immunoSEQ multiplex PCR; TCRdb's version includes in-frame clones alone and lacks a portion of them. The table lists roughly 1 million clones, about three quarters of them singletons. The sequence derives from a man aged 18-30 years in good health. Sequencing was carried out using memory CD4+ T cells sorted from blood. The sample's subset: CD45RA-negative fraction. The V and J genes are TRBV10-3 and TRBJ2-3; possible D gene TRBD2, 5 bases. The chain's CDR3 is CAIRGGGTDTQYF. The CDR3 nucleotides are TGTGCCATCAGAGGAGGTGGCACAGATACGCAGTATTTT.